The 26 T cell receptor beta chains listed next were all sequenced from one sample in a study of regulatory T cells in long-lasting Graves disease. Time point indicated: persistent/refractory GD, antithyroid drugs over 5 years with positive TRAb. Extracted PBMC RNA gave rise to the TCR library. Libraries of TCR beta came from iRepertoire HTBI primers plus Arm-PCR of CDR3 regions. TCRdb processed the multiplex PCR reads anew with MiXCR; each CDR3 protein has one entry. This table has approximately 470,000 distinct CDR3 sequences, less than 25% appearing once. The source material was peripheral blood mononuclear cells (PBMCs), sampled when the disease was refractory, from a patient treated with antithyroid drugs. The receptors stem from a female donor with Graves disease.

V usage is TRBV28 and J usage is TRBJ2-1; the D gene could be TRBD1 or TRBD2 (7 bases each). V was pared by 5 bases and J by 7 bases, with 21 bases between. This CDR3 is 16 amino acids long. Germline CDR1 and CDR2: MDHEN and SYDVKM. The CDR3 sequence is CASSDFRGGVNNEQFF. CDR3 nucleotides: TGTGCCAGCAGTGATTTCAGGGGGGGAGTTAATAATGAGCAGTTCTTC.

This clonotype appeared a few times. This chain connects TRBV6-5 to TRBJ2-7, with TRBD2 matching 7 bases. With 3 bases clipped from V and 5 bases from J, the junction kept 7 bases outside the gene matches. CDR1 MNHEY and CDR2 SVGAGI come from the germline V gene. CDR3 size: 14 residues. This chain's CDR3 is CASSYAGVMDEQYF. CDR3 nucleotides: TGTGCCAGCAGTTATGCGGGAGTTATGGACGAGCAGTACTTC.

This clonotype was recorded many times. In DNA form, the CDR3 reads TGTGCCAGCACCCACACAGGGGTTACTGAAGCTTTCTTT. This gives the protein CASTHTGVTEAFF. The chain is built from TRBV6-1 and TRBJ1-1; 7 bases agree with TRBD1. V shed 7 bases, J shed 5 bases, and the junction held 7 bases outside the gene matches. The length of the CDR3 is 13 residues. CDR1 and CDR2 from the germline V gene are MNHNS and SASEGT.

This chain joins TRBV7-9 and TRBJ2-7; D not resolved. V gave up 8 bases and J gave up 6 bases, with 14 bases separating them. CDR1 SEHNR and CDR2 FQNEAQ come from the germline V gene (reference sequence). The CDR3 extends over 12 amino acids. CDR3 region: CASSVWGSEQYF. The CDR3 bases are TGTGCCAGCTCCGTTTGGGGAAGCGAGCAGTACTTC.

In this sample, this clonotype turned up many times. The J gene is TRBJ2-7, the V gene TRBV4-2; D not resolved. This CDR3 is 14 amino acids long. The V and J ends lost 0 bases and 2 bases respectively, with 8 bases between them. CDR1 and CDR2 from the germline V gene are LGHNA and YNFKEQ. The CDR3 bases are TGTGCCAGCAGCCAAGATCGCGGCACCTACGAGCAGTACTTC. This sequence encodes CASSQDRGTYEQYF.

The rearrangement uses TRBV19 and TRBJ2-2; 14 nucleotides align to TRBD2. The germline V gene has CDR1 LNHDA and CDR2 SQIVND (reference sequence). This CDR3 has 14 residues. V was pared by 9 bases and J by 6 bases, with 3 bases of the junction left unmatched. The CDR3 DNA is TGTGCCAGCCGACTAGCGGGAGGGTCCGGGGAGCTGTTTTTT. Amino acids: CASRLAGGSGELFF.

This clonotype came up many times. The chain uses TRBV2 and TRBJ1-1; D unresolved. The V and J ends lost 8 bases and 8 bases respectively, with 12 bases between them. The CDR3 is 11 residues long. Germline V gives CDR1 SNHLY, CDR2 FYNNEI. For the CDR3, the DNA is TGTGCCAGCCTAGAGGAGGTGGAAGCTTTCTTT. This codes for CASLEEVEAFF.

This clonotype was picked up a small number of times. The chain combines TRBV20-1 with TRBJ2-5, with 11 bases aligning to TRBD2. The DNA end lines up better with TRBJ2-7; the J call may be wrong. Germline lookup yields CDR1 DFQATT and CDR2 SNEGSKA (reference sequence). The length of the CDR3 is 16 residues. In nucleotides, the CDR3 is TGCAGTGCTAGAGATGGACTAGCGGGCTACTCCTACGAGCAGTACTTC. Translation: CSARDGLAGYSYEQYF.

In the case of this clonotype: A much more abundant neighbour one base away suggests this may be a read error. The conserved closing phenylalanine or tryptophan is absent in this CDR3, likely reflecting a read error. J is TRBJ1-6 and V is TRBV28; a weak D match, TRBD1 (6 bases). Germline loops: CDR1 MDHEN, CDR2 SYDVKM. The CDR3 consists of 17 residues. V dropped 6 bases and J dropped 0 bases, with 15 bases sitting between them. In nucleotides, the CDR3 is TGTGCCAGCAGCAAACTACAGGGAAACTCCTATAATTCACCCCTCCACCTT. The encoded protein is CASSKLQGNSYNSPLHL.

This clonotype was picked up many times. The rearrangement joins TRBV12-3 or TRBV12-4 to TRBJ1-3, with D perhaps matching TRBD1 (6 bases). The CDR3 spans 14 residues. The V end was cut by 6 bases, the J end by 8 bases, with 17 bases between. The CDR3 protein is CASSLAPNRDTIYF. The CDR3 DNA reads TGTGCCAGCAGCCTCGCCCCAAACAGGGACACCATATATTTT.

This clonotype was seen at least ten times. The chain has TRBV20-1 and TRBJ2-7; D is undetermined. This CDR3 contains 11 residues. Germline CDR1 and CDR2: DFQATT and SNEGSKA (reference sequence). Between the trimmed V and J ends, which lost 0 bases and 0 bases, there was a span of 0 bases. The CDR3, as DNA: TGCAGTGCTAGAGACTCCTACGAGCAGTACTTC. Translating it yields CSARDSYEQYF.

This clonotype came up a few times. CDR3 DNA sequence: TGTGCCAGCAGTTCCCCCGGACAGGGGTGTCTAGCGGGAGGGCTCCATGAGCAGTTCTTC. It specifies CASSSPGQGCLAGGLHEQFF. V gene TRBV28 combines with J gene TRBJ2-1; 12 bases match TRBD2. This CDR3 is 20 amino acids long. Germline V gene lookup returns CDR1 MDHEN and CDR2 SYDVKM. After removal of 4 bases from V and 8 bases from J, the junction contained 21 bases not matched to a gene.

The table lists this clonotype with many counts. The chain links TRBV24-1 to TRBJ2-4; 7 bases agree with TRBD1. CDR1 and CDR2 (germline): KGHDR, SFDVKD. With V trimmed by 4 bases and J by 0 bases, 5 bases remained unmatched. This CDR3 has 16 amino acids. The CDR3 here is CATSESTGIAKNIQYF. The CDR3 coding sequence is TGTGCCACCAGTGAGTCGACAGGGATAGCCAAAAACATTCAGTACTTC.

About this clonotype: A much larger clone is a single base away; this may be a read error. The rearrangement links TRBV2 to TRBJ2-5; D may be TRBD1 or TRBD2 (7 bases each). Germline V gives CDR1 SNHLY, CDR2 FYNNEI. V shed 10 bases and J shed 5 bases, with 26 bases lying between them. The CDR3 has 16 amino acids. The CDR3 reads CATKAGQRGPPETQYF. The CDR3, as DNA: TGTGCCACCAAGGCGGGACAGCGGGGCCCTCCGGAGACCCAGTACTTC.

This clonotype was counted once. This chain links TRBV12-3 or TRBV12-4 with TRBJ2-4; 10 bases agree with TRBD2. The V segment lost 2 bases and the J segment 13 bases; nucleotides outside the gene matches: 5. The CDR3 is 13 residues long. CDR3 DNA: TGTGCCAGCAGTTTACTAGCGGGAGCCCCACAGTACTTC. Its protein is CASSLLAGAPQYF.

This clonotype was picked up many times. The chain has TRBV11-2 and TRBJ2-2, with D unresolved. Looked up from germline, CDR1 is SGHAT and CDR2 is FQNNGV. The CDR3 is made up of 15 amino acids. Trimming removed 3 bases at V and 2 bases at J, with 10 bases between. The CDR3 is CASSFDGANTGELFF. The CDR3 DNA sequence: TGTGCCAGCAGCTTCGACGGCGCTAACACCGGGGAGCTGTTTTTT.

On this clonotype: This may come from a read error, since a much larger clone is one base off. The rearrangement joins TRBV28 to TRBJ1-6; no definite D call. The germline V gene encodes CDR1 MDHEN and CDR2 SYDVKM. Trimming stripped 3 bases from V and 10 bases from J, with 4 bases between. This CDR3 has 11 amino acids. This CDR3 is CASSFASPLHF. CDR3 bases: TGTGCCAGCAGTTTTGCATCACCCCTCCACTTT.

This clonotype was counted at least ten times. The V call is TRBV11-2, the J call TRBJ2-5, with D hard to call. The CDR3 extends over 11 amino acids. CDR1 and CDR2 from the germline V gene are SGHAT and FQNNGV. The germline V and J ends were trimmed by 6 bases and 5 bases, with 7 bases remaining between them. The CDR3 spells CASSQSETQYF. The DNA of the CDR3 is TGTGCCAGCAGTCAGTCTGAGACCCAGTACTTC.

This clonotype was seen at least ten times. V and J are TRBV6-2 or TRBV6-3 and TRBJ2-7; TRBD1 matches 7 bases. The CDR3 has 17 residues. Germline lookup yields CDR1 MNHEY and CDR2 SVGEGT. Trimming removed 2 bases from V and 3 bases from J; junction bases left unmatched: 13. As DNA, the CDR3 is TGTGCCAGCAGTTACGCTTATCGACAGGGCCAACTCTACGAGCAGTACTTC. Its translation is CASSYAYRQGQLYEQYF.

The rearrangement joins TRBV20-1 to TRBJ2-4; no definite D call. Germline V gives CDR1 DFQATT, CDR2 SNEGSKA (reference sequence). CDR3 length: 13 amino acids. V gave up 4 bases and J gave up 0 bases, with 7 bases separating them. CDR3 residues: CSATPRAKNIQYF. CDR3 in DNA: TGCAGTGCTACCCCGCGAGCCAAAAACATTCAGTACTTC.

The chain links TRBV9 to TRBJ2-3, with D uncertain. V was trimmed by 0 bases and J by 2 bases, leaving 13 bases between them. The CDR3 is made up of 16 amino acids. CDR1 is SGDLS, CDR2 YYNGEE, per germline. CDR3 DNA: TGTGCCAGCAGCGTAGCGATAGGGCGATCCACAGATACGCAGTATTTT. Protein sequence: CASSVAIGRSTDTQYF.

The sample holds a few counts of this clonotype. The V gene is TRBV10-3, the J gene TRBJ2-5, with a possible D match to TRBD1 (5 bases). This CDR3 is 13 amino acids long. Deletions cut 7 bases from V and 5 bases from J, with 14 bases between. Germline CDR1 reads ENHRY; CDR2 reads SYGVKD. The DNA for the CDR3 is TGTGCCATCAAGGGGCGTATGGGGGAGACCCAGTACTTC. Amino acids: CAIKGRMGETQYF.

In its sample, this clonotype was seen a few times. A much larger clone is a single base away; this may be a read error. The gene calls are TRBV30 and TRBJ2-7; D is ambiguous. Trimming stripped 0 bases from V and 6 bases from J, with 15 bases between. The germline V gene has CDR1 GTSNPN and CDR2 SVGIG (reference sequence). The CDR3 runs to 14 residues. DNA of the CDR3: TGTGCCTGGAGTGTACTCGCCCGACGCGGCGAGCAGTACTTC. It is translated as CAWSVLARRGEQYF.

CDR3 residues: CASSFGGSSLGTQYF. CDR3 DNA sequence: TGTGCCAGCAGCTTTGGGGGCTCCTCCTTGGGTACGCAGTATTTT. V gene TRBV7-8 combines with J gene TRBJ2-3; possibly TRBD1 for D (6 bases). This CDR3 spans 15 amino acids. Trimming removed 3 bases at V and 8 bases at J, with 18 bases between. The V gene's germline CDR1 is SGHVS and CDR2 FQNEAQ.

This clonotype came up many times. The gene calls are TRBV28 and TRBJ2-5, with D unresolved. The CDR3 is made up of 16 amino acids. The germline V gene has CDR1 MDHEN and CDR2 SYDVKM. The ends were cut back, 5 bases at V and 5 bases at J, with 21 bases in the middle. The CDR3 sequence: CASSHRHAPLQETQYF. The DNA for the CDR3 is TGTGCCAGCAGTCACCGGCACGCACCCCTCCAGGAGACCCAGTACTTC.

The chain combines TRBV3-1 with TRBJ2-7, with D possibly TRBD1 on 5 matching bases. CDR1 and CDR2 (germline): LGHDT, YNNKEL (reference sequence). Trimming cost V 0 bases and J 7 bases, with 16 bases left between them. This CDR3 is 15 amino acids long. The CDR3: CASSQDWGRAIEQYF. Written as DNA, the CDR3 is TGTGCCAGCAGCCAAGATTGGGGCAGGGCGATAGAGCAGTACTTC.